The entry below describes one TCR beta chain. The data were taken from a study of control samples from healthy donors and cancer patients. Assay used: immunoSEQ multiplex PCR; TCRdb lists only in-frame clones, some missing. The profile shows about 140,000 clones, around nine tenths of them singletons. Trimming left V 3 bases short and J 2 bases short, with 19 bases between. Germline assignment: CDR1 DFQATT and CDR2 SNEGSKA (reference sequence). This CDR3 has 16 residues. The chain recombines TRBV20-1 with TRBJ1-1, with D uncertain. Sequenced material: blood. The sequence was obtained from a woman aged 25 to 39 in good health. The CDR3 spells CSASDLPGLLNTEAFF. The CDR3 coding sequence is TGCAGTGCTAGTGATTTGCCCGGGCTCCTAAACACTGAAGCTTTCTTT.